This T cell receptor beta chain was retrieved from a study of graft-versus-host responses after intestinal transplantation (dated by TCRdb to about 2021). In terms of the full investigation: The transplants that recipients got were multivisceral, liver-intestinal, or isolated intestinal. All recipients received anti-thymocyte globulin induction followed by maintenance tacrolimus and steroids for 3 to 4 years. Samples from three later patients were sequenced in-house on an Illumina MiSeq with MiXCR processing rather than by the commercial service. A peak of at least 4% donor T cells among recipient peripheral blood mononuclear cells was the definition used for donor T cell macrochimerism. The cohort enrolled roughly 25 intestinal transplant recipients including one retransplant, and a few patients lacking pretransplant specimens were excluded. Alloreactive clones were identified by sequencing pre-transplant mixed lymphocyte reaction products and comparing these products with unstimulated pre-transplant donor and recipient T cells. After intestinal transplantation, graft-versus-host and host-versus-graft alloreactive T cell clones were followed in the graft, circulation and bone marrow using bulk TCR-beta CDR3 sequencing. What the research found in general, with its limitations: The relatively low number and heterogeneity of intestinal transplant patients limited the conclusions. GvH clones were detected in recipient bone marrow, and some of these GvH clones were observed earlier in ileal mucosa or blood, consistent with an intestinal mucosal origin. Early after transplant, declines in HvG clones were associated with peak levels of circulating GvH clones. In patients with donor T cell macrochimerism, the allografts had high GvH to HvG T cell clonal ratios.

Libraries were constructed by the immunoSEQ multiplex PCR assay. For most patients, genomic DNA was isolated with the Qiagen DNeasy Blood and Tissue Kit and shipped frozen to Adaptive Biotechnologies for TCR sequencing. For most patients, genomic DNA was subjected to high-throughput TCR-beta CDR3 sequencing by Adaptive Biotechnologies. In the original analysis: TCR sequencing data for around 20 patients were retrieved from Adaptive's ImmunoSEQ software; a few other patients were processed with MiXCR and VDJtools. To correct CD4 versus CD8 sorting errors, any sequence found in both subsets at a frequency ratio below 5:1 was removed. CDR3 nucleotide sequences shared between donor and recipient were removed because their origin could not be assigned. To count as alloreactive, a clone needed at least 2-fold expansion over unstimulated cells and a minimum CFSE-low frequency of 0.002% (template counts) or 0.001% (read counts). Mappable clones were those detected in sequenced pre-transplant spleen, lymph node, or MLR CFSE-low populations of the donor or recipient. The cumulative frequency of alloreactive clones was calculated as a percentage of all sequences, weighted by copy number. Not all clones reach the TCRdb copy of this immuneACCESS table, which keeps in-frame sequences only. Checked studies attribute under half of the gap to unresolved V genes and leave the rest unexplained. Clonal size and the V and J genes are those of that table, whereas D and trimming came from the DNA. Within this sample are 100,000 to 140,000 clones, with 80% to 90% of them counted one time only. In total, the top ten clones hold about 0.75% of the sample.

The time point label for this specimen denotes: cells obtained before transplantation from donor or recipient. CD3+CD4+ and CD3+CD8+ populations were FACS-sorted from unstimulated pre-transplant donor and recipient cells taken from spleen or lymph nodes. V is trimmed back by 7 bases and J by 8 bases, and the junction contains 11 bases that no gene match accounts for. CDR1 ENHRY and CDR2 SYGVKD were looked up in the germline V gene. There are 14 amino acids in the CDR3, from cysteine to phenylalanine inclusive. The retained sequence is limited to the CDR3, 42 bases, with the frame set at the first base. Comments on this clone: Its target antigen remains unknown. Base qualities are not provided; no much larger clone lies one nucleotide away.

Rearrangement joined TRBV10-3 to TRBJ2-1; 7 central nucleotides agree with TRBD2. Sample: unstimulated CD4+ T cells sorted from spleen or lymph node cells, taken before transplant. The sequence was collected from a human donor who was the organ donor for an intestinal transplant. The CDR3 reads CAIKGLGLGDEQFF. The nucleotide sequence is given as TGTGCCATCAAAGGACTAGGCCTAGGGGATGAGCAGTTCTTC.